A selection of T cell receptor beta chains follows, all from one sample in a study of cytomegalovirus exposure and HLA in healthy donors. The protocol was immunoSEQ multiplex PCR, while the TCRdb copy is restricted to in-frame clones and leaves out a portion. The repertoire holds 120,000 or so clones, with around 78% as singletons. The material sequenced was PBMCs. The receptors originated from a man aged 18 to 30 in good health and CMV-seropositive. Each CDR3 is given with its conserved first and last residue.

v_gene: TRBV12-5; j_gene: TRBJ1-1; CDR3aa: CASGSGQGSTEAFF
v_gene: TRBV9; j_gene: TRBJ2-1; CDR3aa: CASSALGLAGGDNEQFF
v_gene: TRBV7-3; j_gene: TRBJ2-3; CDR3aa: CASSLEPGGPDTQYF
v_gene: TRBV5-1; j_gene: TRBJ2-5; CDR3aa: CASSHGGSGGQETQYF
v_gene: TRBV27; j_gene: TRBJ2-1; CDR3aa: CASGGAGTINEQFF
v_gene: TRBV29-1; j_gene: TRBJ1-1; CDR3aa: CSVGVGNTEAFF
v_gene: TRBV7-9; j_gene: TRBJ2-1; CDR3aa: CASSLYPGGSYNEQFF
v_gene: TRBV28; j_gene: TRBJ1-1; CDR3aa: CASSRTGKILMNTEAFF
v_gene: TRBV18; j_gene: TRBJ2-5; CDR3aa: CASSPRIIGQGQETQYF
v_gene: TRBV4-1; j_gene: TRBJ2-7; CDR3aa: CASSQGTGYEQYF
v_gene: TRBV19; j_gene: TRBJ1-4; CDR3aa: CASTIQGSNEKLFF
v_gene: TRBV19; j_gene: TRBJ1-2; CDR3aa: CASSIRGGGYTF
v_gene: TRBV6-1; j_gene: TRBJ2-2; CDR3aa: CASSVSSGGDTGELFF
v_gene: TRBV2; j_gene: TRBJ2-3; CDR3aa: CASRTSGASDTQYF
v_gene: TRBV6-1; j_gene: TRBJ2-7; CDR3aa: CATHGGSSYEQYF
v_gene: TRBV5-6; j_gene: TRBJ2-3; CDR3aa: CASSADSTNTQYF
v_gene: TRBV19; j_gene: TRBJ2-7; CDR3aa: CASRGVVAGGSPYEQYF
v_gene: TRBV5-6; j_gene: TRBJ2-7; CDR3aa: CASSLWSAYEQYF
v_gene: TRBV4-1; j_gene: TRBJ2-7; CDR3aa: CASSQVLRVGDEQYF
v_gene: TRBV20-1; j_gene: TRBJ2-1; CDR3aa: CSASGYNEQFF
v_gene: TRBV4-1; j_gene: TRBJ1-5; CDR3aa: CASSPRDTYQPQHF
v_gene: TRBV28; j_gene: TRBJ1-2; CDR3aa: CASRLSGGGGGYTF
v_gene: TRBV4-1; j_gene: TRBJ2-7; CDR3aa: CASSQDFGTDSYEQYF
v_gene: TRBV4-1; j_gene: TRBJ1-4; CDR3aa: CASSHPGVGDEKLFF
v_gene: TRBV4-1; j_gene: TRBJ2-5; CDR3aa: CASSQEPIVPWDRESEAQYF
v_gene: TRBV28; j_gene: TRBJ1-2; CDR3aa: CASSGQGFMGYYGYTF
v_gene: TRBV6-5; j_gene: TRBJ1-5; CDR3aa: CATTGPTAQHF
v_gene: TRBV15; j_gene: TRBJ2-7; CDR3aa: CATSRARGQGPFNEQYF
v_gene: TRBV6-5; j_gene: TRBJ1-2; CDR3aa: CAATGGHGYTF
v_gene: TRBV29-1; j_gene: TRBJ1-1; CDR3aa: CSADDRANTEAFF
v_gene: TRBV11-3; j_gene: TRBJ2-7; CDR3aa: CASSSDRGAYEQYF
v_gene: TRBV18; j_gene: TRBJ1-5; CDR3aa: CASSPADNQPQHF
v_gene: TRBV27; j_gene: TRBJ1-2; CDR3aa: CASSGQGAGYTF
v_gene: TRBV7-2; j_gene: TRBJ2-5; CDR3aa: CASSLALGGQETQYF
v_gene: TRBV6-1; j_gene: TRBJ1-1; CDR3aa: CAIQTEQILYTEAFF
v_gene: TRBV6-5; j_gene: TRBJ1-1; CDR3aa: CATRQGANTEAFF
v_gene: TRBV7-9; j_gene: TRBJ1-2; CDR3aa: CASSAQLTGVYGYTF
v_gene: TRBV7-9; j_gene: TRBJ2-3; CDR3aa: CASSPTGEAQYF
v_gene: TRBV7-8; j_gene: TRBJ2-7; CDR3aa: CASSLAGTGDAEQYF
v_gene: TRBV15; j_gene: TRBJ2-7; CDR3aa: CATSRGGRQYF
v_gene: TRBV29-1; j_gene: TRBJ2-1; CDR3aa: CSVARVSNEQFF
v_gene: TRBV12-5; j_gene: TRBJ2-7; CDR3aa: CASGLAVTPHEQYF
v_gene: TRBV7-9; j_gene: TRBJ1-4; CDR3aa: CASSPLRSEKLFF
v_gene: TRBV27; j_gene: TRBJ2-5; CDR3aa: CASSQQGSVGETQYF
v_gene: TRBV5-4; j_gene: TRBJ1-3; CDR3aa: CASSLQGSFTIYF
v_gene: TRBV9; j_gene: TRBJ2-6; CDR3aa: CASSVWGGNSGANVLTF
v_gene: TRBV30; j_gene: TRBJ2-7; CDR3aa: CAFGQAYEQYF
v_gene: TRBV30; j_gene: TRBJ1-1; CDR3aa: CAWRGQGNTEAFF
v_gene: TRBV7-2; j_gene: TRBJ2-1; CDR3aa: CASSDSRNDNEQFF
v_gene: TRBV2; j_gene: TRBJ2-3; CDR3aa: CASRAGLSLTDTQYF
v_gene: TRBV7-2; j_gene: TRBJ2-6; CDR3aa: CASSPTGLGANVLTF
v_gene: TRBV11-2; j_gene: TRBJ2-1; CDR3aa: CASSLGGGLAEQFF
v_gene: TRBV6-7; j_gene: TRBJ1-2; CDR3aa: CAKRGREAEGYTF
v_gene: TRBV11-2; j_gene: TRBJ2-1; CDR3aa: CASSFSLGGDAYNEQFF
v_gene: TRBV11-2; j_gene: TRBJ1-1; CDR3aa: CASSPPGSMNTEAFF
v_gene: TRBV10-2; j_gene: TRBJ1-1; CDR3aa: CASSEPRGGMNTEAFF
v_gene: TRBV28; j_gene: TRBJ2-7; CDR3aa: CATGDRGQYF
v_gene: TRBV9; j_gene: TRBJ2-3; CDR3aa: CASSVGGLDTQYF